The rows below give T cell receptor beta chains drawn from one sample of a study of beta chain features in type 1 diabetes. Repertoires were generated with immunoSEQ multiplex PCR, while TCRdb's copy carries only in-frame clones and drops some. This sample has 350,000 or so clones, with around a fifth found just once. Sequencing used naive CD4+ T cells from blood. Receptors were obtained from a woman aged 18-29 years in good health. CDR3s include the opening cysteine and the closing phenylalanine or tryptophan. The D gene is left open where the match is weak. The size field is filled for only some rows; it gives once, few, many or a size class.

V	D	J	size	DNA	CDR3
TRBV7-2	NA	TRBJ1-1	few	TGTGCCAGCAGCTCCGGAGGGTCGGGGACTGAAGCTTTCTTT	CASSSGGSGTEAFF
TRBV9	TRBD1	TRBJ2-7	NA	TGTGCCAGCAGCGCAATGGACAGGGACTACGAGCAGTACTTC	CASSAMDRDYEQYF
TRBV7-2	TRBD1	TRBJ1-1	few	TGTGCCAGCAGCCTGACAGGGCCAAATGAAGCTTTCTTT	CASSLTGPNEAFF
TRBV9	TRBD2	TRBJ2-1	few	TGTGCCAGCAGCGTGGCGACTAGCGGGGGTATGAATGAGCAGTTCTTC	CASSVATSGGMNEQFF
TRBV5-6	TRBD1	TRBJ1-5	NA	TGTGCCAGCAGCCGACGGGGACAGGGCTTTCAGCCCCAGCATTTT	CASSRRGQGFQPQHF
TRBV7-9	TRBD1	TRBJ2-5	NA	TGTGCCAGCGATTCAGGACAGGGTCCCCAAGAGACCCAGTACTTC	CASDSGQGPQETQYF
TRBV14	TRBD1	TRBJ2-3	few	TGTGCCAGCAGCCAAGACAACTGGACAGGGGACAATACGCAGTATTTT	CASSQDNWTGDNTQYF
TRBV18	TRBD1	TRBJ1-6	few	TGTGCCAGCTCGACGGGGACAGGGGGCTCTAATTCACCCCTCCACTTT	CASSTGTGGSNSPLHF
TRBV18	TRBD1	TRBJ1-1	NA	TGTGCCAGCTCAAACAGGGGGCCTGAAGCTTTCTTT	CASSNRGPEAFF
TRBV4-1	NA	TRBJ2-1	NA	TGCGCCAGCAGCCAAGCGATCGGTAATGAGCAGTTCTTC	CASSQAIGNEQFF